This paragraph covers one TCR beta chain sequence. Its target is not known. The assay was immunoSEQ multiplex PCR, and TCRdb's table has in-frame clones only and misses some. The sample gives approximately 640,000 clones, approximately 75% of which show up once; 1.8% is in the top ten. This sample is part of a study of shared clonotypes between healthy human individuals. Study-level points and caveats: Around 5% of naive CD4 clonotypes were shared across several donors. Apart from blood, nothing was sampled; tissue repertoires likely differ. Lower generation probabilities were found for non-shared clonotypes than for those shared by all four donors.

The clonotype originates from a woman aged 25-40 years in good health. Sequences were obtained from memory CD4+ T cells sorted from blood. Specified subset: CD45RA-negative fraction.

The CDR3 nucleotides read TGTGCCAGCAGCTTAAGGAGGAACTCCTATAATTCACCCCTCCACTTT. This translates into CASSLRRNSYNSPLHF. The chain couples TRBV7-8 to TRBJ1-6, with unresolved D. V was trimmed by 2 bases and J by 0 bases, leaving 8 bases between them. This CDR3 is 16 amino acids long. The V gene's germline CDR1 is SGHVS and CDR2 FQNEAQ.